The text below deals with one T cell receptor (beta chain). Its antigen is as yet unknown. V was trimmed by 6 bases and J by 2 bases, leaving 10 bases between them. The length of the CDR3 is 14 residues. Germline V gene sequence: CDR1 SNHLY, CDR2 FYNNEI. This table comes from immunoSEQ multiplex PCR, and its TCRdb copy is limited to in-frame clones, with some not included. Of about 64,000 clones detected, 88% appear once; the ten largest clones hold roughly 0.67%. The record originates from a study of OX40 agonist ivuxolimab in advanced cancers. Overall study: Partial responses were achieved by three patients: one hepatocellular carcinoma, two cutaneous melanoma. Study-level results: CD4+ and CD8+ T cells in blood underwent clonal expansion by week 6 at 0.1 to 3.0 mg/kg. Antigen specificity of clonally expanded peripheral T cells was not established.

Sequences were derived from CD4+ or CD8+ T cells sorted from blood, sampled in a trial of the OX40 agonist ivuxolimab. The rearrangement joins TRBV2 to TRBJ2-2; D possibly corresponds to TRBD1 (6 bases). The receptor comes from an adult with an advanced solid tumor such as melanoma, head and neck, liver or kidney cancer. The CDR3 coding sequence is TGTGCCAGCAGCCCGGGACAAAACACCGGGGAGCTGTTTTTT. Translation gives CASSPGQNTGELFF.